The 31 T cell receptor beta chains listed next were all sequenced from one sample in a study of spatial heterogeneity in lung cancer. Stated time point: sample taken at primary tumor resection. One entry per CDR3 protein, called by TCRdb with MiXCR from the 5' RACE reads. The table records some 4,700 distinct CDR3 sequences, roughly 4% of them present only once. General study findings and limits: Tumor mutation counts were tracked by expanded intratumoral alpha and beta TCR counts.

Their antigen targets remain unknown. Sequences were derived from lung tumor tissue, sampled at surgery. These receptor sequences come from a female donor with early-stage non-small cell lung cancer.

In this sample, this clonotype is medium-sized. The rearrangement uses TRBV3-1 and TRBJ1-2; D is ambiguous. The V gene's germline CDR1 is LGHDT and CDR2 YNNKEL (reference sequence). The CDR3 is made up of 15 amino acids. V was shortened by 4 bases and J by 8 bases, with 20 bases between the two germline ends. The CDR3 sequence is CASSPFPPSTGGYTF. The CDR3 region has the DNA TGTGCCAGCAGCCCCTTCCCGCCCTCGACGGGAGGCTACACCTTC.

In this sample, this clonotype is medium-sized. The chain is built from TRBV20-1 and TRBJ1-3; D is perhaps TRBD1 (6 bases). The CDR3 sequence is 14 residues long. The V gene lost 4 bases and the J gene lost 5 bases, with 15 bases spanning the gap. Germline CDR1 reads DFQATT; CDR2 reads SNEGSKA (reference sequence). The CDR3 loop is CSAIGGGARNTIYF. In nucleotides, the CDR3 is TGCAGTGCTATTGGGGGGGGCGCTAGAAACACCATATATTTT.

In its sample, this clonotype is medium-sized. This chain links TRBV18 with TRBJ1-1; TRBD1 agrees at 7 bases. The V and J ends lost 3 bases and 4 bases, in that order; junction bases with no gene match: 8. Germline CDR1 KGHSH, CDR2 LQKENI. The length of the CDR3 is 15 residues. The CDR3 is CASSPPLAGGTEAFF. Here the CDR3 DNA reads TGTGCCAGCTCACCTCCGTTGGCAGGGGGCACTGAAGCTTTCTTT.

This clonotype is medium-sized in the sample. The rearrangement joins TRBV7-3 to TRBJ2-3; tentative D call: TRBD2 (6 bases). Germline CDR1 SGHTA, CDR2 FQGTGA. This CDR3 spans 16 amino acids. V lost 4 bases and J 2 bases, leaving 16 bases between the germline ends. CDR3 sequence: CASSWGPGLVTDTQYF. The CDR3 nucleotides are TGTGCCAGCAGCTGGGGCCCGGGACTGGTCACAGATACGCAGTATTTT. Variable domain in full (rest from reference TRBV7-3 and TRBJ2-3): GAGVSQTPSNKVTEKGKYVELRCDPISGHTALYWYRQSLGQGPEFLIYFQGTGAADDSGLPNDRFFAVRPEGSVSTLKIQRTERGDSAVYLCASSWGPGLVTDTQYFGPGTRLTVL.

The V and J genes are TRBV12-3 or TRBV12-4 and TRBJ2-3; 10 positions agree with TRBD2. With V trimmed by 5 bases and J by 2 bases, 7 bases remained unmatched. The CDR3 covers 16 residues. The CDR3 sequence: CASSNTSGTNTDTQYF. The CDR3 bases are TGTGCCAGCAGTAACACTAGCGGGACCAACACAGATACGCAGTATTTT.

Sample share makes this clonotype medium-sized. The V and J genes are TRBV19 and TRBJ2-1, with 7 bases fitting TRBD1. The CDR3 contains 15 residues. Unmatched junction bases numbered 12, after V lost 4 bases and J lost 9 bases. Germline V gives CDR1 LNHDA, CDR2 SQIVND (reference sequence). The CDR3 nucleotides are TGTGCCAGTAGTAGTTCCGGGACAGTGAAGGGTGAGCAGTTCTTC. Protein product: CASSSSGTVKGEQFF.

This clonotype was seen many times. The J gene is TRBJ1-2, the V gene TRBV29-1; D remains unclear. In germline, CDR1 is SQVTM, CDR2 ANQGSEA. Trimming removed 6 bases from V and 4 bases from J, with 12 bases in between. This CDR3 region has 12 residues. Here the CDR3 DNA reads TGCAGCGTAGACCGGCAGGTCTATGGCTACACCTTC. This sequence encodes CSVDRQVYGYTF.

This clonotype came up many times. The chain has TRBV7-2 and TRBJ2-1, with TRBD2 matching over 7 bases. The CDR3 is 17 residues long. V was pared by 0 bases and J by 0 bases, with 5 bases of the junction left unmatched. Per the germline V gene, CDR1 is SGHTA and CDR2 is FQGNSA. The CDR3 sequence: CASSLALSGASYNEQFF. In DNA, the CDR3 is TGTGCCAGCAGCTTAGCGCTCAGCGGGGCCTCCTACAATGAGCAGTTCTTC.

The table lists this clonotype with many counts. The V call is TRBV12-3 or TRBV12-4, the J call TRBJ2-1; D perhaps matches TRBD2 (6 bases). Deletions cut 1 base from V and 3 bases from J, with 10 bases between. CDR3 size: 15 residues. The CDR3 region has the DNA TGTGCCAGCAGTTTAGGAAGGGAGGACTACAATGAGCAGTTCTTC. Translated, it gives CASSLGREDYNEQFF.

This clonotype is medium-sized within its sample. The chain uses TRBV11-2 and TRBJ1-2; perhaps TRBD1 as D (6 bases). V was clipped by 5 bases and J by 4 bases, with 20 bases between them. CDR3 length: 16 residues. Germline V gives CDR1 SGHAT, CDR2 FQNNGV. CDR3 nucleotides: TGTGCCAGCAGCCAACCAACAGGGATGACGTCCTATGGCTACACCTTC. This gives the protein CASSQPTGMTSYGYTF.

This clonotype has at least ten counts. V and J are TRBV2 and TRBJ2-2, with 10 bases aligning to TRBD1. CDR1 is SNHLY, CDR2 FYNNEI, per germline. The CDR3 length is 16 residues. V gave up 4 bases and J gave up 3 bases; unmatched junction bases: 5. The CDR3 coding sequence is TGTGCCAGCAGTGCCGGGACAGGGGCTTACACCGGGGAGCTGTTTTTT. Residues: CASSAGTGAYTGELFF.

This clonotype was counted many times. A much larger clone lies a single base off, so this may be a read error. The chain joins TRBV5-4 to TRBJ1-2, with 7 bases matching TRBD1. The length of the CDR3 is 13 residues. Germline V gene sequence: CDR1 SGHNT, CDR2 YYREEE (reference sequence). CDR3 in DNA: TGTGCCAGCAGCCGGACAGGCCGCGATGGCTACAACTTC. Translated: CASSRTGRDGYNF.

This clonotype is judged medium-sized (0.01 to 0.1%). The chain recombines TRBV4-2 with TRBJ1-6; D not resolved. The V and J ends lost 0 bases and 9 bases respectively, with 18 bases between them. This CDR3 contains 17 residues. CDR1 is LGHNA, CDR2 YNFKEQ, per germline. In DNA form, the CDR3 reads TGTGCCAGCAGCCAAGATCGTCCGGGAGGGAGCGCTTCACCCCTCCACTTT. Its translation: CASSQDRPGGSASPLHF.

Comment on this clonotype: Since a much larger clone is just one base distant, this may be a read error. CDR3 residues: CASSNPAENIQYF. For the CDR3, the DNA is TGTGCCAGCAGTAACCCGGCGGAAAACATTCAGTACTTC. The gene calls are TRBV27 and TRBJ2-4; no clear D gene. Between the trimmed V and J ends, which lost 5 bases and 5 bases, there was a span of 10 bases. Germline loops: CDR1 MNHEY, CDR2 SMNVEV (reference sequence). This CDR3 has 13 amino acids.

By share, this clonotype ranks as medium-sized. The rearrangement links TRBV11-2 to TRBJ2-5, with 7 positions matching TRBD1. Germline CDR1 reads SGHAT; CDR2 reads FQNNGV. The trim removed 0 bases at V and 3 bases at J, leaving 10 bases unmatched. The CDR3 has 17 amino acids. The CDR3 spells CASSLDDRAGGKETQYF. The CDR3, as DNA: TGTGCCAGCAGCTTAGATGATCGGGCAGGGGGAAAAGAGACCCAGTACTTC.

This clonotype is labeled as medium-sized. The CDR3 spells CAISGLVGANVLTF. The CDR3, as DNA: TGTGCCATCAGTGGCCTTGTCGGGGCCAACGTCCTGACTTTC. The J gene is TRBJ2-6, the V gene TRBV10-3; D uncertain. The CDR3 consists of 14 residues. Per germline, CDR1 ENHRY and CDR2 SYGVKD. The germline V and J ends were trimmed by 4 bases and 4 bases, with 8 bases remaining between them.

In its sample, this clonotype ranks as medium-sized. The chain links TRBV27 to TRBJ2-2; D is possibly TRBD2 (7 bases). The CDR3 totals 14 residues. Germline CDR1 MNHEY, CDR2 SMNVEV (reference sequence). Trimming removed 4 bases from V and 7 bases from J, with 13 bases in between. In nucleotides, the CDR3 is TGTGCCAGCAGTTCGGGGGGCGAAATCGGGGAGCTGTTTTTT. Translated: CASSSGGEIGELFF.

Within the sample, this clonotype is medium-sized (0.01 to 0.1%). The gene calls are TRBV10-3 and TRBJ2-6; TRBD2 is a possible D gene (5 bases). Trimming left V 0 bases short and J 0 bases short, with 12 bases between. CDR3 length: 18 residues. The germline gives CDR1 ENHRY, CDR2 SYGVKD. The CDR3 loop is CAISESRVPTSGANVLTF. The CDR3 DNA reads TGTGCCATCAGTGAGTCGAGGGTTCCTACCTCTGGGGCCAACGTCCTGACTTTC.

Many counts were recorded for this clonotype. The chain combines TRBV15 with TRBJ1-4; 7 bases map to TRBD1. Germline values: CDR1 LNHNV, CDR2 YYDKDF (reference sequence). CDR3 length equals 17 residues. Trimming removed 3 bases from V and 0 bases from J; junction bases left unmatched: 7. This CDR3 reads CATSSGRTGTTNEKLFF. DNA of the CDR3: TGTGCCACCAGCAGCGGTCGGACAGGAACAACTAATGAAAAACTGTTTTTT.

This clonotype was counted many times. This chain joins TRBV11-2 and TRBJ2-1, with 11 bases that match TRBD2. CDR3 length: 16 amino acids. V shed 5 bases and J 6 bases; nucleotides not matched to a gene: 9. The germline CDR1 and CDR2 sequences are SGHAT and FQNNGV. CDR3 bases: TGTGCCAGCAGCCCCAGGGGACTAGCGGCACCCAATGAGCAGTTCTTC. This encodes CASSPRGLAAPNEQFF.

This clonotype appeared many times. The chain recombines TRBV7-8 with TRBJ2-5, with D tentatively TRBD2 (5 bases). Germline V gene sequence: CDR1 SGHVS, CDR2 FQNEAQ. The CDR3 loop spans 14 amino acids. Trimming cost V 2 bases and J 0 bases, with 7 bases left between them. The DNA for the CDR3 is TGTGCCAGCAGCTTAAGGGAGAACCAAGAGACCCAGTACTTC. Translation gives CASSLRENQETQYF.

This clonotype was seen many times. The V gene is TRBV3-1, the J gene TRBJ2-5; 7 bases match TRBD1. The CDR3 extends over 14 amino acids. Unmatched junction bases numbered 6, after V lost 4 bases and J lost 4 bases. The V gene's germline CDR1 is LGHDT and CDR2 YNNKEL (reference sequence). The CDR3 DNA sequence: TGTGCCAGCAGCCGACGACAGGGACGAGAGACCCAGTACTTC. This translates into CASSRRQGRETQYF.

This clonotype is medium-sized in the sample. The gene calls are TRBV7-2 and TRBJ2-7, with D hard to call. Trimming cost V 6 bases and J 2 bases, with 14 bases left between them. The germline V gene encodes CDR1 SGHTA and CDR2 FQGNSA. This CDR3 has 14 amino acids. This chain's CDR3 is CASRSPDGPYEQYF. The CDR3 DNA sequence: TGTGCCAGCAGGTCCCCAGACGGACCCTACGAGCAGTACTTC.

This clonotype showed up many times. This sequence joins TRBV3-1 and TRBJ1-1, with 10 nucleotides matching TRBD1. Germline V gene data show CDR1 as LGHDT and CDR2 as YNNKEL (reference sequence). After removal of 4 bases from V and 5 bases from J, the junction contained 4 bases not matched to a gene. The CDR3 is made up of 14 amino acids. The CDR3 nucleotides read TGTGCCAGCAGCCGGGACAGGGGTTGGACTGAAGCTTTCTTT. Its translation: CASSRDRGWTEAFF.

This clonotype has ten or more counts. The chain combines TRBV29-1 with TRBJ2-1, with a tentative D call TRBD1 (6 bases). From germline, CDR1 is SQVTM and CDR2 ANQGSEA. Trimming pared 4 bases from V and 4 bases from J, leaving 17 bases between. This CDR3 has 15 amino acids. CDR3 sequence reads: CSVVGAGAPYNEQFF. The CDR3 DNA follows: TGCAGCGTTGTAGGAGCAGGGGCCCCATACAATGAGCAGTTCTTC.

By its share, this clonotype is medium-sized. The rearrangement links TRBV5-6 to TRBJ2-5, with TRBD1 identical over 8 bases. The CDR3 sequence is 16 residues long. Germline lookup yields CDR1 SGHDT and CDR2 YYEEEE. V dropped 2 bases and J dropped 4; count of bases not matched to a gene: 10. The CDR3 sequence: CASSLPHPGQGETQYF. In nucleotides, the CDR3 is TGTGCCAGCAGCTTACCCCACCCCGGACAGGGAGAGACCCAGTACTTC. The complete variable domain, with remaining parts taken from reference TRBV5-6 and TRBJ2-5, reads DAGVTQSPTHLIKTRGQQVTLRCSPKSGHDTVSWYQQALGQGPQFIFQYYEEEERQRGNFPDRFSGHQFPNYSSELNVNALLLGDSALYLCASSLPHPGQGETQYFGPGTRLLVL.

This clonotype was seen a handful of times. A much larger clone differs by one base, so this may be a read error. V gene TRBV18 combines with J gene TRBJ1-2, with D tentatively TRBD1 (5 bases). The germline V gene encodes CDR1 KGHSH and CDR2 LQKENI. The CDR3 contains 14 residues. CDR3 bases: TGTGCCAGCTCACCACTAAGAAGGGACTATGGCTACAACTTC. Amino acid sequence: CASSPLRRDYGYNF.

This clonotype was recorded at least ten times. This chain connects TRBV5-1 to TRBJ2-7; maybe TRBD2 (6 bases). Germline values: CDR1 SGHRS, CDR2 YFSETQ. Deletions cut 2 bases from V and 3 bases from J, with 21 bases between. The CDR3 runs to 17 residues. The CDR3 loop reads CASSFWSLGGEHYEQYF. The CDR3 nucleotides read TGCGCCAGCAGCTTTTGGAGTTTAGGCGGGGAACACTACGAGCAGTACTTC.

The chain is built from TRBV19 and TRBJ1-1, with 8 bases fitting TRBD1. Germline CDR1 and CDR2: LNHDA and SQIVND (reference sequence). V trimming: 4 bases; J trimming: 4 bases; junction bases outside the gene matches: 14. The CDR3 runs 17 residues. The CDR3 spells CASSRHGQGGKPTEAFF. The CDR3 DNA reads TGTGCCAGTAGTAGGCATGGACAGGGCGGAAAACCCACTGAAGCTTTCTTT.

By share, this clonotype counts as medium-sized. This chain's CDR3 is CSARDPPRGRHGYTF. CDR3 sequence (DNA): TGCAGTGCTAGAGATCCTCCGCGGGGACGGCATGGCTACACCTTC. The gene calls are TRBV20-1 and TRBJ1-2; the D gene is possibly TRBD1 (5 bases). V gave up 0 bases and J gave up 6 bases, with 17 bases separating them. There are 15 residues in the CDR3. Germline V lookup: CDR1 DFQATT, CDR2 SNEGSKA (reference sequence).

This clonotype was detected ten times or more. This chain connects TRBV7-8 to TRBJ2-3, with D possibly TRBD1 on 5 matching bases. There are 16 residues in the CDR3. Germline V gene data show CDR1 as SGHVS and CDR2 as FQNEAQ. Trimming removed 1 base at V and 0 bases at J, with 11 bases between. The CDR3 DNA sequence: TGTGCCAGCAGCTTAGGCGCAGGGTTTAGCACAGATACGCAGTATTTT. It translates to CASSLGAGFSTDTQYF.